The source of this TCR beta chain is a study of blood T cell repertoires in COVID-19. Study overall: COVID-19 samples collected from the United States, Italy and Spain covered acute and convalescent phases. PBMCs, B-cell-depleted T cells, or T cells were the source of the cDNA or gDNA that made up the material.

In the authors' methods: Amplifying reference gene primers gave estimates of nucleated cell counts. TCRdb's copy holds only in-frame clones and misses some; the assay was immunoSEQ multiplex PCR. D and trimming were read from the DNA, whereas the V and J calls and clone size are those reported in that table. The sample holds tens of thousands of clones; about 88% are singletons and the top ten take about 61%. V gave up 0 bases and J gave up 0 bases, with 10 bases separating them. This CDR3 has 16 amino acids. The germline V gene has CDR1 SGHTS and CDR2 YDEGEE. The genes are TRBV5-8 and TRBJ1-5, with D tentatively TRBD1 (5 bases). The sample comprised peripheral blood. This clonotype originated in a man in his 70s with acute or convalescent COVID-19. CDR3 in DNA: TGTGCCAGCAGCTTGGGGGGGGGTTATAGCAATCAGCCCCAGCATTTT. Translation gives CASSLGGGYSNQPQHF. The whole variable domain, filled in from reference TRBV5-8 and TRBJ1-5, reads EAGVTQSPTHLIKTRGQQATLRCSPISGHTSVYWYQQALGLGLQFLLWYDEGEERNRGNFPPRFSGRQFPNYSSELNVNALELEDSALYLCASSLGGGYSNQPQHFGDGTRLSIL.